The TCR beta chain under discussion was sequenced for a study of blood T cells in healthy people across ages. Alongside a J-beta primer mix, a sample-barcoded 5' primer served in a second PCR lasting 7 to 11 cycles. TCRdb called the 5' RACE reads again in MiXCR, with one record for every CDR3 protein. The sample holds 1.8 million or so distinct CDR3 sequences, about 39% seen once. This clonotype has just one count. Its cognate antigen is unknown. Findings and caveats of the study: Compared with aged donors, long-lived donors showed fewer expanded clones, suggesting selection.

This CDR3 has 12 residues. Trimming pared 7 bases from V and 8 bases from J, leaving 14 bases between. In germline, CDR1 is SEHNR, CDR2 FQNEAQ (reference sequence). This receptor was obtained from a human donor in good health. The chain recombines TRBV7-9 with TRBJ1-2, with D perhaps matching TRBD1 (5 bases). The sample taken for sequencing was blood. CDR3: CASTTGRRGYTF. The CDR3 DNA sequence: TGTGCCAGCACCACGGGACGCCGGGGCTACACCTTC.